Included here is one T cell receptor (beta chain) sequence, with context. Libraries were prepared by immunoSEQ multiplex PCR; TCRdb keeps only in-frame clonotypes and omits some of them. Of over 80,000 clones listed, around three quarters are singletons. This entry belongs to a study of blood T cell repertoires in COVID-19. V was shortened by 4 bases and J by 5 bases, with 14 bases between the two germline ends. There are 14 residues in the CDR3. Germline V gene lookup returns CDR1 MNHEY and CDR2 SMNVEV (reference sequence). The chain links TRBV27 to TRBJ1-1; D might be TRBD1 (5 bases). Sample: peripheral blood. This TCR derives from a woman in her 70s with acute or convalescent COVID-19. CDR3 DNA sequence: TGTGCCAGCAGTTCTCAGGGTTGGGGAACTGAAGCTTTCTTT. Translated, it gives CASSSQGWGTEAFF.